This TCR beta chain was documented in a study of blood T cell repertoires in COVID-19. Clones were sequenced by immunoSEQ multiplex PCR, and TCRdb holds only the in-frame ones, with some missing. The sample shows 290,000 or so clones, around nine tenths of them seen only once. Two negative PCRs, clearance, or symptom resolution had been documented for recovered Cohort 3 donors. V was shortened by 6 bases and J by 0 bases, with 32 bases between the two germline ends. The germline CDR1 and CDR2 sequences are MNHNY and SVGAGI (reference sequence). The CDR3 sequence is 21 residues long. Sequencing was carried out using PBMCs or T cells enriched from blood (not recorded which). The origin of this receptor is a woman aged 30 to 39 who had recovered from COVID-19. The rearrangement joins TRBV6-6 to TRBJ1-1; no clear D gene. The CDR3 spells CASSTRSGRGPTDTMNTEAFF. CDR3 bases: TGTGCCAGCAGCACCCGAAGTGGGAGAGGTCCCACCGATACAATGAACACTGAAGCTTTCTTT.